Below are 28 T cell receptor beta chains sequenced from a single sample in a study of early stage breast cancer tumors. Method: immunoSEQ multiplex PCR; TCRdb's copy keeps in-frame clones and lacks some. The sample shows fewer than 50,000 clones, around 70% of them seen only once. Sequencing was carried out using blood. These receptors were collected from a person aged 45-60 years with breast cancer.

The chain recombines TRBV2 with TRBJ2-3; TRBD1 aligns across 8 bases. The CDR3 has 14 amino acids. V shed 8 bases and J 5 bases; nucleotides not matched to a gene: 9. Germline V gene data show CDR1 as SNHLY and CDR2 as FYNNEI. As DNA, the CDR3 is TGTGCCAGCGCCCGGGACAGGCCCATAGATACGCAGTATTTT. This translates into CASARDRPIDTQYF.

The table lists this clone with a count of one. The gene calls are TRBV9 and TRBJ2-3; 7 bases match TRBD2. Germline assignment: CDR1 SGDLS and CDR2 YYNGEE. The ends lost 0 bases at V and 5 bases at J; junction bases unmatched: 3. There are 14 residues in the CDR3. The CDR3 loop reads CASSVGAGEDTQYF. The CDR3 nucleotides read TGTGCCAGCAGCGTAGGGGCGGGGGAAGATACGCAGTATTTT.

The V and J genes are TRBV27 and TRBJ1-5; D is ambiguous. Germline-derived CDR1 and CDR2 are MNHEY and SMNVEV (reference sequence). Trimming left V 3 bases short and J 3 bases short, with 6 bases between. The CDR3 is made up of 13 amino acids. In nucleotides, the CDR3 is TGTGCCAGCAGTTTCCAGTACAATCAGCCCCAGCATTTT. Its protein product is CASSFQYNQPQHF.

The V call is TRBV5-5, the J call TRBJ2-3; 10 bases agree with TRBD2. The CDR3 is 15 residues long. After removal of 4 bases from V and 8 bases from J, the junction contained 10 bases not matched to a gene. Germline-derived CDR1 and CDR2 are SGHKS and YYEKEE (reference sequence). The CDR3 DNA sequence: TGTGCCAGCAGCCCCGAGCGGGGGGGCCGGAGTACGCAGTATTTT. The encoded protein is CASSPERGGRSTQYF. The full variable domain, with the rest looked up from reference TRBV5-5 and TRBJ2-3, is DAGVTQSPTHLIKTRGQQVTLRCSPISGHKSVSWYQQVLGQGPQFIFQYYEKEERGRGNFPDRFSARQFPNYSSELNVNALLLGDSALYLCASSPERGGRSTQYFGPGTRLTVL.

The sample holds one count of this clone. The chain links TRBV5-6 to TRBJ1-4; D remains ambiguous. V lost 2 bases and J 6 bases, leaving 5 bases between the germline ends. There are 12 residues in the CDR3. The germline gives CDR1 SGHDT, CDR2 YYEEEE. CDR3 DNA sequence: TGTGCCAGCAGCTTTCGGGATGAAAAACTGTTTTTT. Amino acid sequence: CASSFRDEKLFF.

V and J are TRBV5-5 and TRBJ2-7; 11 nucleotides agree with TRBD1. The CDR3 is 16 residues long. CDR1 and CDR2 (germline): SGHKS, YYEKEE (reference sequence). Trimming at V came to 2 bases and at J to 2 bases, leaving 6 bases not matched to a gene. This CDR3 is CASSFPRDRGAYEQYF. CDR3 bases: TGTGCCAGCAGCTTTCCCCGGGACAGGGGGGCCTACGAGCAGTACTTC.

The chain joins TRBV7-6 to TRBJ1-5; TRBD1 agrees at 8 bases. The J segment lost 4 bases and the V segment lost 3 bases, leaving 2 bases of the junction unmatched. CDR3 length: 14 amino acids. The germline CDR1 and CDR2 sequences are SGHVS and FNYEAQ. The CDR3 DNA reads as TGTGCCAGCAGCTTGGGACAGGCAAATCAGCCCCAGCATTTT. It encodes CASSLGQANQPQHF.

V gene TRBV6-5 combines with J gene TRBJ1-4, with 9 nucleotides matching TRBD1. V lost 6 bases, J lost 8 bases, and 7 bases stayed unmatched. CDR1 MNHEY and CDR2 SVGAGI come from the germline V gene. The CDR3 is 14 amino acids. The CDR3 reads CASSSGQGREKLFF. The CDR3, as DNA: TGTGCCAGCAGCTCGGGACAGGGTAGGGAAAAACTGTTTTTT.

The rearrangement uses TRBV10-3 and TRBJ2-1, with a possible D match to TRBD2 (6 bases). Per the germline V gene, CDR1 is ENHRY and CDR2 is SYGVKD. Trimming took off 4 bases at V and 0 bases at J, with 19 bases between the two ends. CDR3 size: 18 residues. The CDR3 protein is CAISGSPGVGSSYNEQFF. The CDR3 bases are TGTGCCATCAGTGGGTCCCCGGGAGTAGGGAGCTCCTACAATGAGCAGTTCTTC.

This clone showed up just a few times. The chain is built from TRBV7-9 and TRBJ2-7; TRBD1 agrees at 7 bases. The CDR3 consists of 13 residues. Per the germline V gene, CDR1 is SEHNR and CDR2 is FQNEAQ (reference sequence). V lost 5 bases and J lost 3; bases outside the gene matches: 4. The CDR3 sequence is CASSRQGGYEQYF. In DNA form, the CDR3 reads TGTGCCAGCAGCCGACAGGGTGGCTACGAGCAGTACTTC.

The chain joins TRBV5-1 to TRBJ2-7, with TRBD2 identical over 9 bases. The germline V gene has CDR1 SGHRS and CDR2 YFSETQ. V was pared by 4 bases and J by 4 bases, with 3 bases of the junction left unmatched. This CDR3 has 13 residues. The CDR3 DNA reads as TGCGCCAGCAGCCCTACTAGCGGGTACGAGCAGTACTTC. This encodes CASSPTSGYEQYF.

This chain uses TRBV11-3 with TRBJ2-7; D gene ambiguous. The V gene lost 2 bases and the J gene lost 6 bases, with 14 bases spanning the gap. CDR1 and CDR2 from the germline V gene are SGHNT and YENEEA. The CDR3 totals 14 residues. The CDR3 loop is CASSLQDPIGEQYF. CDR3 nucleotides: TGTGCCAGCAGCTTACAGGATCCCATCGGCGAGCAGTACTTC.

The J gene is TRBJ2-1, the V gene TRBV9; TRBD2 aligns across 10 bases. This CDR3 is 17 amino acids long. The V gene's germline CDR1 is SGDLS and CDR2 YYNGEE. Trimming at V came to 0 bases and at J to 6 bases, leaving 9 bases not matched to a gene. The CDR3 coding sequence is TGTGCCAGCAGCGTAGGGGAAGTGAGACTAGCGGGCAATGAGCAGTTCTTC. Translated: CASSVGEVRLAGNEQFF. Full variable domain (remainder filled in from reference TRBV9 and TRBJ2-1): DSGVTQTPKHLITATGQRVTLRCSPRSGDLSVYWYQQSLDQGLQFLIQYYNGEERAKGNILERFSAQQFPDLHSELNLSSLELGDSALYFCASSVGEVRLAGNEQFFGPGTRLTVL.

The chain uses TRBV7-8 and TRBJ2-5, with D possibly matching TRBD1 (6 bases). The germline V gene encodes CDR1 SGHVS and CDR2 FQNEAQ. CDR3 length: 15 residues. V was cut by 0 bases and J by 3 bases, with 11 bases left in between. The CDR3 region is CASSLATGIEETQYF. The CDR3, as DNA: TGTGCCAGCAGCTTAGCAACAGGGATCGAAGAGACCCAGTACTTC.

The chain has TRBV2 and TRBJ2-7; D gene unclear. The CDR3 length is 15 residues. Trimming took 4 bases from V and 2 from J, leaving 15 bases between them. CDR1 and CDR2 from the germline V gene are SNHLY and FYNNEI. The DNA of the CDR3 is TGTGCCAGCAGTGTGGCTAGATCTAGGCCCTACGAGCAGTACTTC. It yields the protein CASSVARSRPYEQYF.

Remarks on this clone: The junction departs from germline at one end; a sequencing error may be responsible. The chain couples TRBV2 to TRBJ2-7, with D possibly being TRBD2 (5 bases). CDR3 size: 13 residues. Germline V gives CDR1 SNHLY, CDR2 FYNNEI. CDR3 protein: CASREAEGYEQYF. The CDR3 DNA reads TGTGCCAGCAGAGAAGCAGAGGGCTACGAGCAGTACTTC.

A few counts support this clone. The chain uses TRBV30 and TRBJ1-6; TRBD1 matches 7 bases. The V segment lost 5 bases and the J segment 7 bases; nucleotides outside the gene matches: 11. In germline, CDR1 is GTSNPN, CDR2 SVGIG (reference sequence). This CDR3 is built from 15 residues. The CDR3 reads CAWGVTGQANSPLHF. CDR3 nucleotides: TGTGCCTGGGGCGTCACCGGACAGGCCAATTCACCCCTCCACTTT.

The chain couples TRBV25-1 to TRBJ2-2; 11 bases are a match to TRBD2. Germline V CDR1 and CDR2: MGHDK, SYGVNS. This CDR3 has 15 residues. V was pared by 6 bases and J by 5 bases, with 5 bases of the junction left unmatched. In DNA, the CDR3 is TGTGCCAGCAGCCCCGGGACTAGCGGTACCGGGGAGCTGTTTTTT. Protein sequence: CASSPGTSGTGELFF. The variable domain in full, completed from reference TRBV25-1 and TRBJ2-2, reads EADIYQTPRYLVIGTGKKITLECSQTMGHDKMYWYQQDPGMELHLIHYSYGVNSTEKGDLSSESTVSRIRTEHFPLTLESARPSHTSQYLCASSPGTSGTGELFFGEGSRLTVL.

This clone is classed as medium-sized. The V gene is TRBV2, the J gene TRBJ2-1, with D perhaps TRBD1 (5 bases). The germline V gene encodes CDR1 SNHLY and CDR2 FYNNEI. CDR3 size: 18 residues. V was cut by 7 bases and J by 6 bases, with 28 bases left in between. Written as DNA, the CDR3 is TGTGCCAGCACCCTGTACCTTTGGAAACAGGAAACTCTCAATGAGCAGTTCTTC. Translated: CASTLYLWKQETLNEQFF.

CDR3 DNA sequence: TGTGCCAGCAGCCAAGATATGGGGCAGGGAAATGAGCAGTTCTTC. Translation gives CASSQDMGQGNEQFF. The chain couples TRBV14 to TRBJ2-1; D may be TRBD1 (5 bases). Per the germline V gene, CDR1 is SGHDN and CDR2 is FVKESK. V was cut by 0 bases and J by 7 bases, with 13 bases left in between. The CDR3 covers 15 residues.

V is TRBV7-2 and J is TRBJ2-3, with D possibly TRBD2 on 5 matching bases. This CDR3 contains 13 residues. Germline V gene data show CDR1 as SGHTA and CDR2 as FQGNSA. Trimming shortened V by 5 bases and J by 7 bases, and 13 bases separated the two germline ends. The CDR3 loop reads CASSPRTPNTQYF. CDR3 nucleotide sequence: TGTGCCAGCAGCCCCAGGACTCCTAATACGCAGTATTTT. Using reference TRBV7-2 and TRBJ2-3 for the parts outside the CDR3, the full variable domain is GAGVSQSPSNKVTEKGKDVELRCDPISGHTALYWYRQSLGQGLEFLIYFQGNSAPDKSGLPSDRFSAERTGGSVSTLTIQRTQQEDSAVYLCASSPRTPNTQYFGPGTRLTVL.

The CDR3 protein is CASSGDLQETQYF. In DNA, the CDR3 is TGTGCCAGCAGCGGGGACTTACAAGAGACCCAGTACTTC. This rearrangement joins TRBV21-1 to TRBJ2-5; TRBD2 was called by the table and not checked on the DNA. TRBV21-1 is a pseudogene segment. The CDR3 runs to 13 residues.

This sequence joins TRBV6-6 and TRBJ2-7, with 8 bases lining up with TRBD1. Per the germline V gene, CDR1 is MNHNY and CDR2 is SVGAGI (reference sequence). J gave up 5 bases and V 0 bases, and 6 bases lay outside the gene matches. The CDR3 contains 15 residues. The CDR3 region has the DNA TGTGCCAGCAGTTACTCGAGACAGGGGAGGAACGAGCAGTACGTC. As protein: CASSYSRQGRNEQYV.

CDR3 region: CASTTDSYNEQFF. The CDR3 DNA follows: TGTGCCAGCACCACGGACAGCTACAATGAGCAGTTCTTC. The J gene is TRBJ2-1, the V gene TRBV2; TRBD1 might be the D (6 bases). Trimming left V 7 bases short and J 3 bases short, with 10 bases between. The V gene's germline CDR1 is SNHLY and CDR2 FYNNEI. The CDR3 is 13 amino acids.

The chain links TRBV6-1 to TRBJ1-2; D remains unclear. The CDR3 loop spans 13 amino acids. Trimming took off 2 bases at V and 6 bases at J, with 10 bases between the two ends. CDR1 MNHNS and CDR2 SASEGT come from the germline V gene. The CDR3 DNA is TGTGCCAGCAGTGAACGAGCTAGCGATGGCTACACCTTC. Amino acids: CASSERASDGYTF.

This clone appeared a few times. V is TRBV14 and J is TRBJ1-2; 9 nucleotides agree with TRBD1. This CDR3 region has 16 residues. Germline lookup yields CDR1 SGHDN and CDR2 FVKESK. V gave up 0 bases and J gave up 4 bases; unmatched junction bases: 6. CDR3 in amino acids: CASSQDRDREVYGYTF. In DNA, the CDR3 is TGTGCCAGCAGCCAAGACCGGGACAGGGAAGTCTATGGCTACACCTTC.

The CDR3 is CASSPPDIVTNQPQHF. CDR3 nucleotides: TGTGCCAGCAGCCCGCCGGACATCGTCACCAATCAGCCCCAGCATTTT. V gene TRBV6-6 combines with J gene TRBJ1-5; tentatively, D is TRBD1 (5 bases). The CDR3 consists of 16 residues. The V and J ends lost 6 bases and 3 bases respectively, with 18 bases between them. Germline loops: CDR1 MNHNY, CDR2 SVGAGI (reference sequence).

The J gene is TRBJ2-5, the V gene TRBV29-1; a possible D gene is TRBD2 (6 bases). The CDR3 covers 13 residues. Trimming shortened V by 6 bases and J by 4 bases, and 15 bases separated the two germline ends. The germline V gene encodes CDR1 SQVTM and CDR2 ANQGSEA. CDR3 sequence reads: CSVEDGRGETQYF. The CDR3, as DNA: TGCAGCGTGGAGGACGGGAGAGGAGAGACCCAGTACTTC.